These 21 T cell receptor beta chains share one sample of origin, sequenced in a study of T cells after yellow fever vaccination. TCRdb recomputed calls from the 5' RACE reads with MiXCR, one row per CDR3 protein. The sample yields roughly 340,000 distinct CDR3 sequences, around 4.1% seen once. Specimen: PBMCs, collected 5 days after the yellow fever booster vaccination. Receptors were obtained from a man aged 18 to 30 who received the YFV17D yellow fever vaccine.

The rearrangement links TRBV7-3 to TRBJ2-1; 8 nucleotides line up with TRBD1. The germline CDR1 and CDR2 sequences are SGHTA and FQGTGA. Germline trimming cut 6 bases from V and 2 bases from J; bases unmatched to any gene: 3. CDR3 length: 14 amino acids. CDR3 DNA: TGTGCCAGCAGTGGACAGGGAGCCTACAATGAGCAGTTCTTC. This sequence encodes CASSGQGAYNEQFF.

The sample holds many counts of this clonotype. CDR3 protein: CASSRITGGGTDTQYF. The CDR3 DNA is TGCGCCAGCAGCCGTATTACAGGGGGCGGAACAGATACGCAGTATTTT. J is TRBJ2-3 and V is TRBV4-1, with 9 bases aligning to TRBD1. The CDR3 length is 16 residues. Germline assignment: CDR1 MGHRA and CDR2 YSYEKL. The J segment lost 3 bases and the V segment lost 4 bases, leaving 8 bases of the junction unmatched.

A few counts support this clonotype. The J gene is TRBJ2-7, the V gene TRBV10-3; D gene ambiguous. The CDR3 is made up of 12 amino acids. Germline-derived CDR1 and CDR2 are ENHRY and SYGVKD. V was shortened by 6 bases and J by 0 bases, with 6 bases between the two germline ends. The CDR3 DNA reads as TGTGCCATCAGGACGAGCTCCTACGAGCAGTACTTC. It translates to CAIRTSSYEQYF.

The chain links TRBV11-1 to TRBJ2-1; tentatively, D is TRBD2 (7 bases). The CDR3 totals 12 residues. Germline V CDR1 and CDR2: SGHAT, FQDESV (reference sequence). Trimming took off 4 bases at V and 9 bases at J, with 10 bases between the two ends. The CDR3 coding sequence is TGTGCCAGCAGCTCGGGGGGCCTTGAGCAGTTCTTC. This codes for CASSSGGLEQFF.

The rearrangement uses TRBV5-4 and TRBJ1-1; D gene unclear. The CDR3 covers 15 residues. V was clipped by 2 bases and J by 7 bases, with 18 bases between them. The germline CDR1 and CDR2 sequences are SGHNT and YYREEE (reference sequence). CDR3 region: CASSFSLGHRNEAFF. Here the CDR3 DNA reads TGTGCCAGCAGCTTTTCACTCGGCCACCGCAATGAAGCTTTCTTT.

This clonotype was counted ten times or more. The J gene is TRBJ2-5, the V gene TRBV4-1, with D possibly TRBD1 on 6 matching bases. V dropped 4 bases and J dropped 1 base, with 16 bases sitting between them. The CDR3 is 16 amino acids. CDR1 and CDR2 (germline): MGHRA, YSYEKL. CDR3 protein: CASSPLEVRGQETQYF. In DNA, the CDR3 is TGCGCCAGCAGCCCCCTTGAGGTCAGGGGCCAAGAGACCCAGTACTTC.

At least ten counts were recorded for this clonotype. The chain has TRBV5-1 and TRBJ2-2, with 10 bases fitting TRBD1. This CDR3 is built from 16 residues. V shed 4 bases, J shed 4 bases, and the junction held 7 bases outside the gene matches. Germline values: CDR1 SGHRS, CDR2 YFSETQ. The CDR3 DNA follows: TGCGCCAGCAGCGTTGCCGGGACAGGGGTCACCGGGGAGCTGTTTTTT. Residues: CASSVAGTGVTGELFF. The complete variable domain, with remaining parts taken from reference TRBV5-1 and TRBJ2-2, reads KAGVTQTPRYLIKTRGQQVTLSCSPISGHRSVSWYQQTPGQGLQFLFEYFSETQRNKGNFPGRFSGRQFSNSRSEMNVSTLELGDSALYLCASSVAGTGVTGELFFGEGSRLTVL.

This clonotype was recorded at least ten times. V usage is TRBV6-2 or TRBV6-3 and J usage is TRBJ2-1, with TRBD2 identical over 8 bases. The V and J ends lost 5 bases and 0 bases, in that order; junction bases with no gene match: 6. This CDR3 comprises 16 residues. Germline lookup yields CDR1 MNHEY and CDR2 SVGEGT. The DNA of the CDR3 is TGTGCCAGCAGTGGGAGCGGGGGCCGCTCCTACAATGAGCAGTTCTTC. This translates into CASSGSGGRSYNEQFF.

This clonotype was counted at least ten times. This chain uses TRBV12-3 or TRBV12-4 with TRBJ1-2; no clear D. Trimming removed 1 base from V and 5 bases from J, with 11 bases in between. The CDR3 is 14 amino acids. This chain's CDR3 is CASSLDSGGYGYTF. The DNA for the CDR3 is TGTGCCAGCAGTTTAGATTCGGGTGGATATGGCTACACCTTC.

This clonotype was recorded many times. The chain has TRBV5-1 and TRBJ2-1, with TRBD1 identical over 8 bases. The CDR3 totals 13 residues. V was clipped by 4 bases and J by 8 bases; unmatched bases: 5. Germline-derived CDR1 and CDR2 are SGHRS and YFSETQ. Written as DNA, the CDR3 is TGCGCCAGCAGCACCGACAGGGGCTATGAGCAGTTCTTC. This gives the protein CASSTDRGYEQFF. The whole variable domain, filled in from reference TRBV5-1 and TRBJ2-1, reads KAGVTQTPRYLIKTRGQQVTLSCSPISGHRSVSWYQQTPGQGLQFLFEYFSETQRNKGNFPGRFSGRQFSNSRSEMNVSTLELGDSALYLCASSTDRGYEQFFGPGTRLTVL.

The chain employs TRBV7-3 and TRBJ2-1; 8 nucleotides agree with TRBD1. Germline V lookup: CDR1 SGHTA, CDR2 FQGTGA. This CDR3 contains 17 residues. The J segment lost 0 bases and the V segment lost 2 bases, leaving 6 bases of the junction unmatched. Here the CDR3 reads CASSLGWGTGSYNEQFF. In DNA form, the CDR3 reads TGTGCCAGCAGCTTAGGGTGGGGGACAGGCTCCTACAATGAGCAGTTCTTC.

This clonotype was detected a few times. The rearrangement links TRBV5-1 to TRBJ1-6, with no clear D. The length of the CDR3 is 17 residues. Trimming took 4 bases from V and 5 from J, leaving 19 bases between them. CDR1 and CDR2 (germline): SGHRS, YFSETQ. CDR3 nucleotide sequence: TGCGCCAGCAGCCCCACCCTAAAAGGCTACGATAATTCACCCCTCCACTTT. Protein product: CASSPTLKGYDNSPLHF.

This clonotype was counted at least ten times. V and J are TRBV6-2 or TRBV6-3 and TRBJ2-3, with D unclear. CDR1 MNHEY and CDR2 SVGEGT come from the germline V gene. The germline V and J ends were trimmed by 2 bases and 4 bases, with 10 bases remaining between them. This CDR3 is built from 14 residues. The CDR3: CASSYPRSPDTQYF. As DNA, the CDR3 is TGTGCCAGCAGTTACCCCCGTAGCCCAGATACGCAGTATTTT.

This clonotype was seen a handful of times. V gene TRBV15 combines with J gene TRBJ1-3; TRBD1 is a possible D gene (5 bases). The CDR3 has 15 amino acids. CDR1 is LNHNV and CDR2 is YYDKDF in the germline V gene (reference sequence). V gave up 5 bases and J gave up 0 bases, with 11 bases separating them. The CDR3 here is CATSLSTGSGNTIYF. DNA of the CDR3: TGTGCCACCAGCCTTAGTACAGGCTCTGGAAACACCATATATTTT. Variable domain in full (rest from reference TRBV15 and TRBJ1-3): DAMVIQNPRYQVTQFGKPVTLSCSQTLNHNVMYWYQQKSSQAPKLLFHYYDKDFNNEADTPDNFQSRRPNTSFCFLDIRSPGLGDTAMYLCATSLSTGSGNTIYFGEGSWLTVV.

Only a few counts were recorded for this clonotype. The CDR3 nucleotides read TGCAGTGCTAGAGATCTCGGCAAATCTGGATACGAGCAGTACTTC. This sequence encodes CSARDLGKSGYEQYF. The J gene is TRBJ2-7, the V gene TRBV20-1; D is ambiguous. V lost 0 bases, J lost 4 bases, and 16 bases lay in between. CDR3 length: 15 residues. The germline CDR1 and CDR2 sequences are DFQATT and SNEGSKA (reference sequence).

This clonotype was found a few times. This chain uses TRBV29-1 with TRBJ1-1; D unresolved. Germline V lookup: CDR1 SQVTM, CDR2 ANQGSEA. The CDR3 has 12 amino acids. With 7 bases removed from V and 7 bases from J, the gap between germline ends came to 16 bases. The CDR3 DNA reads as TGCAGCGCCAAGGGCCCGTACGTTGAAGCTTTCTTT. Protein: CSAKGPYVEAFF.

CDR3 amino acids: CASTPAFRAYTGELFF. The CDR3 DNA is TGCGCCAGCACCCCCGCCTTTCGGGCCTACACCGGGGAGCTGTTTTTT. The chain uses TRBV5-1 and TRBJ2-2; unclear D gene. The V gene's germline CDR1 is SGHRS and CDR2 YFSETQ. The ends were cut back, 6 bases at V and 3 bases at J, with 18 bases in the middle. This CDR3 region has 16 residues.

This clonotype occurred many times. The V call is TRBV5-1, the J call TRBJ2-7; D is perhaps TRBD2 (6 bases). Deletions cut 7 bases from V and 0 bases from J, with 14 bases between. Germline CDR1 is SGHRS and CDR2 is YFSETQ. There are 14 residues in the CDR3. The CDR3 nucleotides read TGCGCCAGCGGCACCGGGACTCTCTCCTACGAGCAGTACTTC. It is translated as CASGTGTLSYEQYF. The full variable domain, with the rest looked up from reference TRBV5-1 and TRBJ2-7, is KAGVTQTPRYLIKTRGQQVTLSCSPISGHRSVSWYQQTPGQGLQFLFEYFSETQRNKGNFPGRFSGRQFSNSRSEMNVSTLELGDSALYLCASGTGTLSYEQYFGPGTRLTVT.

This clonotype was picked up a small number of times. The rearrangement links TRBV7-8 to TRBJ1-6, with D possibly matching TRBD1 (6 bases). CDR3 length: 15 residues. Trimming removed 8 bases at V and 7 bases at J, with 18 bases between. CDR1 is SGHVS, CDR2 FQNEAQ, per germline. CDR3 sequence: CASAERGGLNSPLHF. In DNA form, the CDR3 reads TGTGCCAGCGCTGAGAGGGGGGGCCTAAATTCACCCCTCCACTTT.

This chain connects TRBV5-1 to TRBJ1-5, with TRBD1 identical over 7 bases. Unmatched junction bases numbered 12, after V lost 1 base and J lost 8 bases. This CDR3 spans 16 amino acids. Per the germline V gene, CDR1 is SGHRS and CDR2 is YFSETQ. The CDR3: CASSLWYRGRGEPQHF. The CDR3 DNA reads TGCGCCAGCAGCTTGTGGTACAGGGGACGAGGGGAGCCCCAGCATTTT.

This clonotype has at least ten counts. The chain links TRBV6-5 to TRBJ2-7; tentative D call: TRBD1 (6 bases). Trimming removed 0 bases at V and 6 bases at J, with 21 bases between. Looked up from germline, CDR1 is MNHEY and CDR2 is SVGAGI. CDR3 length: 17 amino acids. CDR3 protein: CASSYSFAQGIGGEQYF. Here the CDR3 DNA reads TGTGCCAGCAGTTACTCGTTTGCACAGGGAATTGGCGGCGAGCAGTACTTC.